One and the same sample provided the 9 T cell receptor beta chains below, sequenced in a study of blood T cell repertoires in COVID-19. TCRdb's table, derived via immunoSEQ multiplex PCR, lists solely in-frame clones and lacks some. Among under 130,000 clones listed, approximately 81% were seen once. The specimen sequenced was peripheral blood. These receptors were collected from an elderly man with acute or convalescent COVID-19.

The genes are TRBV7-3 and TRBJ2-3, with 10 bases lining up with TRBD2. In germline, CDR1 is SGHTA, CDR2 FQGTGA. This CDR3 has 14 residues. The trim removed 5 bases at V and 6 bases at J, leaving 5 bases unmatched. CDR3 sequence (DNA): TGTGCCAGCAGCGCGGGGACTAGCGCGGATACGCAGTATTTT. Amino acid sequence: CASSAGTSADTQYF.

The chain employs TRBV20-1 and TRBJ2-7; TRBD1 aligns across 7 bases. V shed 8 bases and J 3 bases; nucleotides not matched to a gene: 4. This CDR3 comprises 11 residues. Germline CDR1 DFQATT, CDR2 SNEGSKA (reference sequence). CDR3 in amino acids: CSWQGDYEQYF. In nucleotides, the CDR3 is TGCAGTTGGCAGGGGGACTACGAGCAGTACTTC.

This chain uses TRBV11-1 with TRBJ1-3, with D hard to call. Germline CDR1 and CDR2: SGHAT and FQDESV (reference sequence). The V gene lost 5 bases and the J gene lost 2 bases, with 7 bases spanning the gap. The CDR3 consists of 13 residues. In nucleotides, the CDR3 is TGTGCCAGCAGCCTAGGGCCTGGAAACACCATATATTTT. This encodes CASSLGPGNTIYF.

A few counts support this clone. This sequence joins TRBV19 and TRBJ1-5; TRBD1 aligns across 10 bases. V shed 5 bases, J shed 2 bases, and the junction held 3 bases outside the gene matches. Germline loops: CDR1 LNHDA, CDR2 SQIVND (reference sequence). There are 15 residues in the CDR3. CDR3 sequence reads: CASSSGQGGNQPQHF. The DNA for the CDR3 is TGTGCCAGTAGTTCAGGACAGGGGGGCAATCAGCCCCAGCATTTT.

This clone was found a few times. The CDR3 DNA sequence: TGTGCCAGCGTTGGACTAGCGGGAGAAAGTTACGAGCAGTACTTC. This codes for CASVGLAGESYEQYF. J is TRBJ2-7 and V is TRBV11-2, with 13 bases fitting TRBD2. The CDR3 contains 15 residues. CDR1 and CDR2 (germline): SGHAT, FQNNGV. Trimming at V came to 8 bases and at J to 4 bases, leaving 8 bases not matched to a gene.

This rearrangement joins TRBV5-4 to TRBJ2-1, with 10 bases lining up with TRBD1. The J segment lost 6 bases and the V segment lost 2 bases, leaving 5 bases of the junction unmatched. The CDR3 is made up of 15 amino acids. The germline V gene has CDR1 SGHNT and CDR2 YYREEE (reference sequence). CDR3 sequence (DNA): TGTGCCAGCAGCTTCGGGACAGGGGTCTTCAATGAGCAGTTCTTC. Amino acid sequence: CASSFGTGVFNEQFF.

This chain uses TRBV7-6 with TRBJ2-7, with a tentative D call TRBD2 (6 bases). V was cut by 0 bases and J by 5 bases, with 14 bases left in between. Per the germline V gene, CDR1 is SGHVS and CDR2 is FNYEAQ. This CDR3 comprises 15 residues. The CDR3, as DNA: TGTGCCAGCAGCTTAGCAGGCGCCGGGGGAGACGAGCAGTACTTC. Translation: CASSLAGAGGDEQYF.

This clone showed up just once. J is TRBJ1-2 and V is TRBV7-2; D not resolved. Trimming removed 0 bases from V and 3 bases from J, with 5 bases in between. There are 13 residues in the CDR3. CDR1 and CDR2 from the germline V gene are SGHTA and FQGNSA. Here the CDR3 reads CASSLATYYGYTF. The CDR3 nucleotides read TGTGCCAGCAGCTTAGCTACATACTATGGCTACACCTTC.

V usage is TRBV7-9 and J usage is TRBJ1-1; D gene uncertain. CDR1 is SEHNR and CDR2 is FQNEAQ in the germline V gene (reference sequence). The CDR3 is 13 residues long. V was pared by 3 bases and J by 6 bases, with 11 bases between. This CDR3 is CASSLAGSAEAFF. CDR3 in DNA: TGTGCCAGCAGCTTGGCGGGCTCGGCTGAAGCTTTCTTT.